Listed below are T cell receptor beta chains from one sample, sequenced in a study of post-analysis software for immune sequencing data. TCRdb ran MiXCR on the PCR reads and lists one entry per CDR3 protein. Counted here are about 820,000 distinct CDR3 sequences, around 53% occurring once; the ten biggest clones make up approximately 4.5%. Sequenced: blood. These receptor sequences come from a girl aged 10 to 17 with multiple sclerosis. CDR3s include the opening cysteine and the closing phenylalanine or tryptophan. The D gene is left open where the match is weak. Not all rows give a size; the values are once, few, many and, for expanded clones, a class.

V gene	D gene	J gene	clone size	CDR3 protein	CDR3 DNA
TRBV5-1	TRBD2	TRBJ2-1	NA	CASSFSGEAYNEQFF	TGCGCCAGCAGCTTTAGCGGGGAAGCGTACAATGAGCAGTTCTTC
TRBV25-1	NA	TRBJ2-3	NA	CASSGSSRTDTQYF	TGTGCCAGCAGTGGCAGTTCCCGCACAGATACGCAGTATTTT
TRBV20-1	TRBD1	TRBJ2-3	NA	CSASPDRGRTDTQYF	TGCAGTGCTAGCCCAGACAGGGGGAGAACAGATACGCAGTATTTT
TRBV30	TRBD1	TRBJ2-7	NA	CAWSVGGTGGPYEQYF	TGTGCCTGGAGTGTAGGTGGGACAGGGGGTCCCTACGAGCAGTACTTC
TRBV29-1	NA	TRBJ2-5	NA	CSVRARTALTQETQYF	TGCAGCGTCCGGGCTCGGACAGCGTTAACCCAAGAGACCCAGTACTTC
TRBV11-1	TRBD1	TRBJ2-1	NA	CASSPQSTGMRTDGVDEQFF	TGTGCCAGCAGCCCCCAATCGACAGGGATGAGGACGGACGGGGTCGATGAGCAGTTCTTC
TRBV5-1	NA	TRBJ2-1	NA	CASSFTIGGGSYNEQFF	TGCGCCAGCAGCTTTACTATTGGCGGCGGCTCCTACAATGAGCAGTTCTTC
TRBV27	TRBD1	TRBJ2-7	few	CASSHTRTGGYEQYF	TGTGCCAGCAGCCACACCCGGACAGGGGGCTACGAGCAGTACTTC
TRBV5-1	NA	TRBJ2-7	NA	CASSFRGQTYEQYF	TGCGCCAGCAGCTTTCGGGGGCAGACCTACGAGCAGTACTTC
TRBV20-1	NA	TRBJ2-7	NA	CSANGQGNYEQYF	TGCAGTGCAAACGGCCAGGGTAACTACGAGCAGTACTTC
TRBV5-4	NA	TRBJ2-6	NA	CASSLDRRSGANVLTF	TGTGCCAGCAGCTTGGACAGGCGCTCTGGGGCCAACGTCCTGACTTTC
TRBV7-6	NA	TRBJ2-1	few	CASSLGIQKVLNEQFF	TGTGCCAGCAGCTTAGGTATTCAAAAGGTCCTGAATGAGCAGTTCTTC
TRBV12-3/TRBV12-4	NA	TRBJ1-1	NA	CASSPAGRQEAFF	TGTGCCAGCAGTCCTGCGGGGAGGCAGGAAGCTTTCTTT
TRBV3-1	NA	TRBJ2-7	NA	CASSHQTNRFLGQYF	TGTGCCAGCAGCCACCAAACGAACAGGTTTTTGGGGCAGTACTTC
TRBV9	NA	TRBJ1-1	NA	CASSVATGTDTEAFF	TGTGCCAGCAGCGTAGCTACCGGGACCGACACTGAAGCTTTCTTT
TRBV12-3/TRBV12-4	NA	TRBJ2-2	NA	CASSLPLLAGTLGELFF	TGTGCCAGCAGTTTACCGCTACTCGCCGGGACTCTCGGGGAGCTGTTTTTT
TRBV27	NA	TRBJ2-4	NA	CASSIQRTDIQYF	TGTGCCAGCAGTATCCAAAGGACGGACATTCAGTACTTC
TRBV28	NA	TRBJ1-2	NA	CASSSYDSGANYGYTF	TGTGCCAGCAGTTCCTATGATTCGGGGGCGAACTATGGCTACACCTTC